This TCR beta chain was profiled in a study of blood T cell repertoires in COVID-19. Across the study: Researchers got acute and convalescent COVID-19 samples from the United States, Italy and Spain. Nucleic acid was either cDNA or gDNA, and it came from T cells, B-cell-depleted T cells, or PBMCs.

CDR1 SGDLS and CDR2 YYNGEE come from the germline V gene. The CDR3 extends over 15 amino acids. The V end lost 0 bases, the J end lost 5 bases, and 9 bases lay between the germline ends. This clone came up once. Per the authors' pipeline: Amplification with reference gene primers provided the estimates of nucleated cell counts. Sequencing used immunoSEQ multiplex PCR; TCRdb keeps in-frame clones, though not all of them. The D gene and trimming were derived from the DNA, and the V and J assignments and clone size from that table. In the table there are 150,000 to 200,000 clones, around 90% of which are singletons.

The receptor was isolated from a woman between 45 and 60 years old with acute or convalescent COVID-19. The sample taken for sequencing was peripheral blood. This chain links TRBV9 with TRBJ1-6; the D is unclear. The CDR3 spells CASSVDGQDNSPLHF. As DNA, the CDR3 is TGTGCCAGCAGCGTAGATGGTCAGGATAATTCACCCCTCCACTTT. The full variable domain, rest sourced from reference TRBV9 and TRBJ1-6, is DSGVTQTPKHLITATGQRVTLRCSPRSGDLSVYWYQQSLDQGLQFLIQYYNGEERAKGNILERFSAQQFPDLHSELNLSSLELGDSALYFCASSVDGQDNSPLHFGNGTRLTVT.